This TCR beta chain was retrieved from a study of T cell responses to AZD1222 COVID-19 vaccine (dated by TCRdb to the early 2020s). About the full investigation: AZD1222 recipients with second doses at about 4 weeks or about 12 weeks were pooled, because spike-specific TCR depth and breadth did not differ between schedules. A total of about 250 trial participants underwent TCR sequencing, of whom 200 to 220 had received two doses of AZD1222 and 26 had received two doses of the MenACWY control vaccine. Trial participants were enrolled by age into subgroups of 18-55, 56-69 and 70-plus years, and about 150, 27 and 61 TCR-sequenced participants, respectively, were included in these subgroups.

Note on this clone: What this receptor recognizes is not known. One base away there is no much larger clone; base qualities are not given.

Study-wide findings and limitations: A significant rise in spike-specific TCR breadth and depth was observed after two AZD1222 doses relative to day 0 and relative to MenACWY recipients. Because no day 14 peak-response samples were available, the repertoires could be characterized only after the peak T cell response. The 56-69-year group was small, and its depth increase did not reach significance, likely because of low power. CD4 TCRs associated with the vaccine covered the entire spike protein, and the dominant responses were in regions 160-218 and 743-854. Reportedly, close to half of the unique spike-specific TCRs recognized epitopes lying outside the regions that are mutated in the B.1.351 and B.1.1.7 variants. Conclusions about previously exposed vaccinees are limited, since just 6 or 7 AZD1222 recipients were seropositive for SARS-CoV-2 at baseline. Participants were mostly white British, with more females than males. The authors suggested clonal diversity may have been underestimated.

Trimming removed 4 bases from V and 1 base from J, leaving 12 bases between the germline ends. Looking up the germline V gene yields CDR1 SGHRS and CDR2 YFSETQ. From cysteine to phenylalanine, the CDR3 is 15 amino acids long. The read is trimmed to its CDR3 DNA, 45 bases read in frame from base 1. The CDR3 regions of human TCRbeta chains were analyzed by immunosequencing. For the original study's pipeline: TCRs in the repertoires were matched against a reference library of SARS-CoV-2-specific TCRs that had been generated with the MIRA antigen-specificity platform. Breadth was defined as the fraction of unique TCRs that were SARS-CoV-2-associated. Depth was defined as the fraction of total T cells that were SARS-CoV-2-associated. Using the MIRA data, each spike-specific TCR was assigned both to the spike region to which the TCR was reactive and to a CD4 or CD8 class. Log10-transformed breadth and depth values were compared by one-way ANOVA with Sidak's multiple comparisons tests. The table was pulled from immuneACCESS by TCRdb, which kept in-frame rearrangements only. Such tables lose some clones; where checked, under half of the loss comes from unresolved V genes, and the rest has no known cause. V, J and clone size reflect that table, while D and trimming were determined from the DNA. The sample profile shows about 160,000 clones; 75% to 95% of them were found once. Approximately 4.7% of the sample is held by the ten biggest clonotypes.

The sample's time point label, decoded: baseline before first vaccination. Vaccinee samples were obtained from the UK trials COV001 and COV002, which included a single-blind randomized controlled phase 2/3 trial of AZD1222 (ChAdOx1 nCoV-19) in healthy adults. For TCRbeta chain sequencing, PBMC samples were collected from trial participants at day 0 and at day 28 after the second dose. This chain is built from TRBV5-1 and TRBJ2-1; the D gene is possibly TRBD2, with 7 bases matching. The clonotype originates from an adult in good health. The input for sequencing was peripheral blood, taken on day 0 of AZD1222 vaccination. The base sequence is TGCGCCAGCAGCCGGGGGGCGGGTTCCTACAATGAGCAGTTCTTC. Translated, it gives CASSRGAGSYNEQFF.